These 13 T cell receptor beta chains originate from one sample sequenced in a study of shared T cell receptors in the human thymus. Method: immunoSEQ multiplex PCR; TCRdb's copy keeps in-frame clones and lacks some. Seen here are 550,000 to 800,000 clones, approximately 85% observed once, and the top ten hold roughly 0.01%. The same data also went into a second study, on human thymus T cells.

The source material was thymocytes. These receptors originate from a girl in the first two years of life with a congenital heart defect.

This clone was counted once. The chain combines TRBV29-1 with TRBJ1-1, with no clear D. Trimming removed 0 bases from V and 2 bases from J, with 10 bases in between. CDR1 is SQVTM, CDR2 ANQGSEA, per germline. CDR3 length: 14 residues. The DNA for the CDR3 is TGCAGCGTTGAAGATGAAACAGAAAACACTGAAGCTTTCTTT. Protein sequence: CSVEDETENTEAFF.

The V call is TRBV5-1, the J call TRBJ2-5; possibly TRBD2 for D (5 bases). Germline V gene data show CDR1 as SGHRS and CDR2 as YFSETQ. CDR3 length: 14 amino acids. Trimming shortened V by 5 bases and J by 5 bases, and 16 bases separated the two germline ends. The DNA for the CDR3 is TGCGCCAGCAGGGCGGGTATTGTAGGTGAGACCCAGTACTTC. It translates to CASRAGIVGETQYF.

The V gene is TRBV2, the J gene TRBJ2-1; D perhaps matches TRBD2 (5 bases). Germline lookup yields CDR1 SNHLY and CDR2 FYNNEI. The CDR3 contains 8 residues. Trimming removed 9 bases from V and 12 bases from J, with 6 bases in between. CDR3 DNA sequence: TGTGCCAGGGCGGGGCAGTTCTTC. Amino acids: CARAGQFF. Based on the CDR3 plus reference TRBV2 and TRBJ2-1, the full variable domain is EPEVTQTPSHQVTQMGQEVILRCVPISNHLYFYWYRQILGQKVEFLVSFYNNEISEKSEIFDDQFSVERPDGSNFTLKIRSTKLEDSAMYFCARAGQFFGPGTRLTVL.

The rearrangement links TRBV10-3 to TRBJ1-4, with 9 nucleotides matching TRBD1. Germline CDR1 ENHRY, CDR2 SYGVKD. The V gene end was trimmed by 6 bases and the J gene end by 8 bases; junction bases not matched to a gene: 7. The CDR3 has 14 residues. DNA of the CDR3: TGTGCCATCAGCCAGGGACAGGGAGAAGAAAAACTGTTTTTT. Its protein is CAISQGQGEEKLFF.

The chain links TRBV4-3 to TRBJ1-4; the D is unclear. CDR1 is LGHNA and CDR2 is YSLEER in the germline V gene. The length of the CDR3 is 18 residues. The V and J ends lost 9 bases and 2 bases respectively, with 25 bases between them. The CDR3 sequence: CARVKRASGRSTNEKLFF. The CDR3 DNA reads TGCGCCAGGGTGAAGAGGGCTTCGGGAAGGAGTACTAATGAAAAACTGTTTTTT.

The chain employs TRBV7-9 and TRBJ2-7; possible D gene TRBD1, 5 bases. The CDR3 totals 17 residues. Looked up from germline, CDR1 is SEHNR and CDR2 is FQNEAQ (reference sequence). Trimming left V 3 bases short and J 4 bases short, with 22 bases between. The CDR3 reads CASSFPEREGDLYEQYF. The CDR3, as DNA: TGTGCCAGCAGCTTCCCCGAGCGCGAAGGGGATTTATACGAGCAGTACTTC. Based on the CDR3 plus reference TRBV7-9 and TRBJ2-7, the full variable domain is DTGVSQNPRHKITKRGQNVTFRCDPISEHNRLYWYRQTLGQGPEFLTYFQNEAQLEKSRLLSDRFSAERPKGSFSTLEIQRTEQGDSAMYLCASSFPEREGDLYEQYFGPGTRLTVT.

In its sample, this clone was seen once. The genes are TRBV6-1 and TRBJ1-2; TRBD1 matches 7 bases. V gave up 5 bases and J gave up 4 bases; unmatched junction bases: 4. The CDR3 is made up of 13 amino acids. The germline V gene encodes CDR1 MNHNS and CDR2 SASEGT. CDR3 sequence (DNA): TGTGCCAGCAGTACCAGGGACAGCTATGGCTACACCTTC. Translation: CASSTRDSYGYTF.

DNA of the CDR3: TGCGCCAGCAGCCAAGATAAGCTTCCTGTGACTGAAGCTTTCTTT. It codes for CASSQDKLPVTEAFF. This chain links TRBV4-1 with TRBJ1-1; no firm D call. V lost 0 bases to trimming and J lost 5 bases, with 13 bases between them. This CDR3 has 15 residues. Germline CDR1 reads MGHRA; CDR2 reads YSYEKL.

The V gene is TRBV28, the J gene TRBJ1-1, with TRBD1 as a possible D gene (6 bases). Germline V gives CDR1 MDHEN, CDR2 SYDVKM. The CDR3 loop spans 20 amino acids. The V end lost 3 bases, the J end lost 3 bases, and 29 bases lay between the germline ends. The CDR3 spells CASSFSGDRIPIYYYTEAFF. CDR3 nucleotide sequence: TGTGCCAGCAGTTTCTCAGGGGACCGAATTCCCATTTATTATTACACTGAAGCTTTCTTT.

This rearrangement joins TRBV9 to TRBJ2-3; 9 bases fit TRBD2. The CDR3 extends over 17 amino acids. The junction had 17 bases not matched to a gene; V was cut back by 4 bases and J by 8 bases. Germline CDR1 SGDLS, CDR2 YYNGEE. The CDR3 sequence is CASSPGLSAGGGVTQYF. As DNA, the CDR3 is TGTGCCAGCAGCCCAGGGCTCTCTGCGGGAGGGGGCGTTACGCAGTATTTT.

The J gene is TRBJ2-7, the V gene TRBV15; D is uncertain. CDR3 length: 18 residues. V dropped 0 bases and J dropped 2 bases, with 20 bases sitting between them. The V gene's germline CDR1 is LNHNV and CDR2 YYDKDF (reference sequence). This chain's CDR3 is CATSRDRVFSPLAYEQYF. CDR3 DNA: TGTGCCACCAGCAGAGATCGTGTCTTCAGCCCCCTAGCCTACGAGCAGTACTTC.

The V and J genes are TRBV29-1 and TRBJ2-1; 10 bases match TRBD1. The CDR3 has 16 amino acids. The germline CDR1 and CDR2 sequences are SQVTM and ANQGSEA. As DNA, the CDR3 is TGCAGTACTGACGGACCGGGACAGGGGTCCTACAATGAGCAGTTCTTC. This gives the protein CSTDGPGQGSYNEQFF.

J is TRBJ1-1 and V is TRBV6-1, with D possibly matching TRBD1 (6 bases). Germline V CDR1 and CDR2: MNHNS, SASEGT. V was pared by 6 bases and J by 1 base, with 15 bases between. CDR3 length: 15 amino acids. DNA of the CDR3: TGTGCCAGCAGCCCTGCCGGGACACCGAACACTGAAGCTTTCTTT. This codes for CASSPAGTPNTEAFF.